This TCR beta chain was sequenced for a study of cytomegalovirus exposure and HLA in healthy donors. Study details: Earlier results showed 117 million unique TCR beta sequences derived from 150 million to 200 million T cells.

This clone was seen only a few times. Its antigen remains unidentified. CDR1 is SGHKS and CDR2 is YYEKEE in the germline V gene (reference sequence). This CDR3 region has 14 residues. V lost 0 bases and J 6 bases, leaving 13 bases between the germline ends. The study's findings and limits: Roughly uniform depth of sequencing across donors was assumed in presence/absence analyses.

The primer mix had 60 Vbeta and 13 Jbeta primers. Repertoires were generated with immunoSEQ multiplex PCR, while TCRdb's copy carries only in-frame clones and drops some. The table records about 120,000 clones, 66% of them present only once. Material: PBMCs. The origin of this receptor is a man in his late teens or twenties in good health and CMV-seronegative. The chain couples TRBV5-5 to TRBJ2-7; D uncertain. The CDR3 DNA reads TGTGCCAGCAGCTTGGGTATGGGCGCAGGCGAGCAGTACTTC. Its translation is CASSLGMGAGEQYF.